This T cell receptor (beta chain) was captured by sequencing in a study of control samples from healthy donors and cancer patients (dated by TCRdb to between 2020 and 2021). CDR1 and CDR2 are read off the germline V gene as SGHTA and FQGNSA. The CDR3, cysteine through phenylalanine, is 12 amino acids long. Just the 36-base CDR3 DNA is kept, in frame starting at base 1. V gives up 5 bases and J gives up 6 bases, and the segment between their germline ends measures 11 bases. Library construction relied on the immunoSEQ multiplex PCR assay. TCRdb holds this immuneACCESS table with in-frame rearrangements only. Some clones are missing; in checked studies, unresolved V genes explain under half, and the rest has no known cause. For this sample the table gives roughly 170,000 clones, of which just over 90% were detected only once. The top ten hold 4.1% of the sample. On this clone itself: Its antigen is unknown. There are no base qualities to consult, and no much larger clone falls within one base.

This sequence originates from a woman in her fifties or sixties in good health. This sequence uses TRBV7-2 and TRBJ2-7, with the D call perhaps TRBD1 or TRBD2, as 5 bases match in each case. The sequenced material came from blood. The nucleotide sequence is TGTGCCAGCAGCATGGGACGGATCGAGCAGTACTTC. The encoded protein is CASSMGRIEQYF.